Sequencing of this T cell receptor (beta chain) was carried out in a study of OX40 agonist ivuxolimab in advanced cancers. Points on this clone: What it binds is not known.

Notes on the study in general: By week 6 at 0.1 to 3.0 mg/kg, blood CD4+ and CD8+ T cells had expanded clonally.

Produced via immunoSEQ multiplex PCR; TCRdb's table is partial and in-frame only. The table shows about 82,000 clones, with roughly 90% occurring only once. Specimen: CD4+ or CD8+ T cells sorted from blood, collected in a trial of the OX40 agonist ivuxolimab. The TCR originated in an adult with an advanced solid tumor such as melanoma, head and neck, liver or kidney cancer.

As DNA, the CDR3 is TGTGCCAGCAGCCTAAGACAGGTGGTCGGGGAGCTGTTTTTT. This translates into CASSLRQVVGELFF. This chain joins TRBV5-4 and TRBJ2-2, with D maybe TRBD1 (6 bases). Germline V gene sequence: CDR1 SGHNT, CDR2 YYREEE (reference sequence). The CDR3 sequence is 14 residues long. Trimming pared 4 bases from V and 7 bases from J, leaving 14 bases between. The entire variable domain, with the rest obtained from reference TRBV5-4 and TRBJ2-2, is as follows: ETGVTQSPTHLIKTRGQQVTLRCSSQSGHNTVSWYQQALGQGPQFIFQYYREEENGRGNFPPRFSGLQFPNYSSELNVNALELDDSALYLCASSLRQVVGELFFGEGSRLTVL.